Listed below are T cell receptor beta chains from one sample, sequenced in a study of blood T cell repertoires in COVID-19. TCRdb's table, derived via immunoSEQ multiplex PCR, lists solely in-frame clones and lacks some. The table records 230,000 or so clones, around 81% of them present only once. Sequenced sample: peripheral blood. These receptors all stem from a woman older than 75 with COVID-19, enrolled during active disease. Both conserved end residues are part of each CDR3. D genes are given only for firm matches. Not all rows give a size; the values are once, few, many and, for expanded clones, a class.

d_call clone_size j_call v_call cdr3_length cdr3_nt cdr3_aa
TRBD1 . TRBJ1-2 TRBV5-4 14 TGTGCCAGCAGTCGGACAGGGCTTAACTATGGCTACACCTTC CASSRTGLNYGYTF
. . TRBJ1-1 TRBV6-1 13 TGTGCCAGCAGTGACCAGGGGAACACTGAAGCTTTCTTT CASSDQGNTEAFF
. few TRBJ1-1 TRBV3-1/TRBV3-2 13 TGTGCCAGCAGCCAAGGAGGGGGAGGGAAAGCTTTCTTT CASSQGGGGKAFF
. few TRBJ1-1 TRBV30 14 TGTGCCTACTTACCACTTCGGGAGAACACTGAAGCTTTCTTT CAYLPLRENTEAFF
. . TRBJ1-4 TRBV7-9 12 TGTGCCAGCAGCTTCGGGGTTGAAAAACTGTTTTTT CASSFGVEKLFF
. once TRBJ2-7 TRBV28 12 TGTGCCAGCAAACCCCTAAGGGGCGAGCAGTACTTC CASKPLRGEQYF
TRBD1 . TRBJ2-1 TRBV3-1/TRBV3-2 13 TGTGCCAGCAGTACAACAGGGGGCACTGGGCAGTTCTTC CASSTTGGTGQFF
. . TRBJ2-5 TRBV7-9 13 TGTGCCAGCAGCTTAAGTATAGTGGAGACCCAGTACTTC CASSLSIVETQYF
. . TRBJ1-2 TRBV12-3/TRBV12-4 12 TGTGCCAGCAGTTCGGACGGGACAGGCTACACCTTC CASSSDGTGYTF
. once TRBJ2-1 TRBV4-1 16 TGCGCCAGCAGCCTTTCCTTTAGCGGTATTTACAATGAGCAGTTCTTC CASSLSFSGIYNEQFF
. . TRBJ1-1 TRBV29-1 14 TGCAGCGTTGAAGATACAGGAATGAACACTGAAGCTTTCTTT CSVEDTGMNTEAFF
TRBD2 . TRBJ2-2 TRBV2 17 TGTGCCAGCAGTGATCCACGTCTGGCAGGGAGGGCCGGGGAGCTGTTTTTT CASSDPRLAGRAGELFF
TRBD1 . TRBJ1-5 TRBV6-2/TRBV6-3 14 TGTGCCAGCAGTAGTGGACAGGGCTGGCAGCCCCAGCATTTT CASSSGQGWQPQHF
. . TRBJ1-5 TRBV18 13 TGTGCCAGCTCAATAGGGGGGGGCCAGCCCCAGCATTTT CASSIGGGQPQHF
TRBD1 . TRBJ2-2 TRBV19 18 TGTGCCAGCACCGGGGACAGCTCATTCATTTTGAACACCGGGGAGCTGTTTTTT CASTGDSSFILNTGELFF
. . TRBJ1-6 TRBV2 13 TGTGCCAGCAGTGAAGTGGAGAATTCACCCCTCCACTTT CASSEVENSPLHF
. . TRBJ2-3 TRBV5-1 14 TGCGCCAGCAGTGGCGGCCCCATCACAGATACGCAGTATTTT CASSGGPITDTQYF
TRBD2 . TRBJ2-1 TRBV5-1 13 TGCGCCAGCAGCGAGGAGCGGGGAAATGAGCAGTTCTTC CASSEERGNEQFF
TRBD1 . TRBJ2-5 TRBV14 18 TGTGCCAGCAGCCCAAAATACGGACAGGGGGCCGGGACGGAGACCCAGTACTTC CASSPKYGQGAGTETQYF
. . TRBJ1-5 TRBV4-1 16 TGCGCCAGCAGCACCAGGGACACCGGTAGCAATCAGCCCCAGCATTTT CASSTRDTGSNQPQHF
. . TRBJ1-1 TRBV3-1/TRBV3-2 12 TGTGCCAGCAGCAGAGGGAGTGGGGAAGCTTTCTTT CASSRGSGEAFF
. . TRBJ1-1 TRBV5-1 13 TGCGCCAGCAGCTTTGGAGGGAGGGCTGAAGCTTTCTTT CASSFGGRAEAFF
. . TRBJ2-3 TRBV12-3/TRBV12-4 13 TGTGCCAGCAGCCTATTAAGCACAGATACGCAGTATTTT CASSLLSTDTQYF
. once TRBJ1-6 TRBV10-3 13 TGTGCCACCATGTGGGGAGGCAATTCACCCCTCCACTTT CATMWGGNSPLHF
TRBD2 . TRBJ2-5 TRBV20-1 10 TGCAGGGGGGGGGAAGAGACCCAGTACTTC CRGGEETQYF
TRBD2 few TRBJ2-1 TRBV9 17 TGTGCCAGCAGCGCCGGGACTAGCGGAAACTCCTACAATGAGCAGTTCTTC CASSAGTSGNSYNEQFF
TRBD2 . TRBJ2-7 TRBV28 17 TGTGCCAGCAGTGCACGCCGGACTAGCGGGAGGGCCTACGAGCAGTACTTC CASSARRTSGRAYEQYF
TRBD2 once TRBJ2-5 TRBV5-1 14 TGCGCCAGCAGCTTGTCAACTAGCGGGGAGACCCAGTACTTC CASSLSTSGETQYF
. once TRBJ1-3 TRBV2 16 TGTGCCAGCAGTGTGGGAGGTAGCCGAGGTGGAAACACCATATATTTT CASSVGGSRGGNTIYF
. . TRBJ2-6 TRBV21-1 21 TGTGCCAGCAGCAAAGATGGGAGGGAGGCTCCCTTGGGCGGTGGGGCCAACGTCCTGACTTTC CASSKDGREAPLGGGANVLTF
TRBD2 . TRBJ2-1 TRBV4-1 16 TGCGCCAGCAGCCAAGTTTCTCACTTTGCCGGACTAGATAAATTCTTC CASSQVSHFAGLDKFF
TRBD1 . TRBJ2-2 TRBV7-8 16 TGTGCCAGCAGCTTACCGGGACAGGGAGTCACCGGGGAGCTGTTTTTT CASSLPGQGVTGELFF
TRBD1 few TRBJ2-1 TRBV5-1 16 TGCGCCAGCAGCTTGGCCCGACAGGGGGCCAACAATGAGCAGTTCTTC CASSLARQGANNEQFF
. . TRBJ1-2 TRBV7-9 14 TGTGCCAGCAGCTTAGAACTCCTTAACTATGGCTACACCTTC CASSLELLNYGYTF
. . TRBJ1-4 TRBV11-2 16 TGTGCCAGCAGCTTAGCCACCGGGACTTCTAATGAAAAACTGTTTTTT CASSLATGTSNEKLFF
. . TRBJ2-1 TRBV21-1 17 TGTGCCAGCAGCAAGGGGCACTATCTGGAAATCTACAATGAGCAGTTCTTC CASSKGHYLEIYNEQFF
. once TRBJ2-7 TRBV18 16 TGTGCCAGCTCCCATCGAACCACAGGGCCAGAATACGAGCAGTACTTC CASSHRTTGPEYEQYF
. . TRBJ2-1 TRBV10-3 11 TGTGCCATCAGTGCGAGCAATGAGCAGTTCTTC CAISASNEQFF
TRBD1 . TRBJ1-1 TRBV6-5 13 TGTGCCAGTCTCAGGGGGTTAAACACTGAAGCTTTCTTT CASLRGLNTEAFF
. . TRBJ1-1 TRBV12-5 15 TGTGCTAGTGGTCTAGGACAGACCCTGAACACTGAAGCTTTCTTT CASGLGQTLNTEAFF